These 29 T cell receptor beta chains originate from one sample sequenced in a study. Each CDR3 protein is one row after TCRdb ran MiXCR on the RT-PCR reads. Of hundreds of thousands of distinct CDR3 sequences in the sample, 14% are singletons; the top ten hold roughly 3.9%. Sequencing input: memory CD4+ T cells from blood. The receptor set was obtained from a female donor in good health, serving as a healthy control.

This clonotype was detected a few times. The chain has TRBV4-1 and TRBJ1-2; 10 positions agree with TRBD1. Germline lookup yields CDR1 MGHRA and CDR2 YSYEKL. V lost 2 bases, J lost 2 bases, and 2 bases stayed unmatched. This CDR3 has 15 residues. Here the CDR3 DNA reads TGCGCCAGCAGCCAATGGGGACAGGGGAACTATGGCTACACCTTC. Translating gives CASSQWGQGNYGYTF.

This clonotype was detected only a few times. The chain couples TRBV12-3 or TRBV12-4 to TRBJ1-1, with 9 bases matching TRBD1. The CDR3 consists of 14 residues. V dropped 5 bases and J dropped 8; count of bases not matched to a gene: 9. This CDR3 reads CASSLTTGGVEAFF. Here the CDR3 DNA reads TGTGCCAGCAGTCTAACGACAGGGGGGGTGGAAGCTTTCTTT.

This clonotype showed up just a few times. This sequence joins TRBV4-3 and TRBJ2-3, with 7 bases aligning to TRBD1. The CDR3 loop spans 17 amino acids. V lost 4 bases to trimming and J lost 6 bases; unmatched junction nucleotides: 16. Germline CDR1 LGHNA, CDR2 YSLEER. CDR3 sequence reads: CASSRRTTGQIADTQYF. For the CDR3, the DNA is TGCGCCAGCAGCCGCCGAACGACGGGACAGATAGCGGATACGCAGTATTTT.

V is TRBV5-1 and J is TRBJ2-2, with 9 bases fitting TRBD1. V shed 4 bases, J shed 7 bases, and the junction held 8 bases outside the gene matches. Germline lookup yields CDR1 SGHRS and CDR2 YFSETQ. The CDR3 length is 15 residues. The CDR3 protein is CASSPGQGIDGELFF. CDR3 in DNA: TGCGCCAGCAGCCCGGGACAGGGTATCGACGGGGAGCTGTTTTTT.

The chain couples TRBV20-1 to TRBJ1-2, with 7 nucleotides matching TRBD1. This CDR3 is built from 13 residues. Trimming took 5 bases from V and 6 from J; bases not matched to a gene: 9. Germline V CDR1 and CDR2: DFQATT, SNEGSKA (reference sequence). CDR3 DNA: TGCAGTGCTCCTAAACAGGGGATAAATGGCTACACCTTC. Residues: CSAPKQGINGYTF.

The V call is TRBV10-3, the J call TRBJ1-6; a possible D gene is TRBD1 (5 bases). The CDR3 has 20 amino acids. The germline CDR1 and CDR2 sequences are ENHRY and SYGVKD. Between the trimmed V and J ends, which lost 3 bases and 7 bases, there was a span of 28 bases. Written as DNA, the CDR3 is TGTGCCATCAGTGACGGCGGGATAGGGTCGATTCCACGGGGGAATTCACCCCTCCACTTT. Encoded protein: CAISDGGIGSIPRGNSPLHF.

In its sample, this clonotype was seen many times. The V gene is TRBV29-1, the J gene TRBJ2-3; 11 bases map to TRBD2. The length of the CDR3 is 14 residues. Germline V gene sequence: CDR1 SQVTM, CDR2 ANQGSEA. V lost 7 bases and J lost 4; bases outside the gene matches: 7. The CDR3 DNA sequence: TGCAGCGCCACTAGCGGGAGAGGGTCAGATACGCAGTATTTT. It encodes CSATSGRGSDTQYF.

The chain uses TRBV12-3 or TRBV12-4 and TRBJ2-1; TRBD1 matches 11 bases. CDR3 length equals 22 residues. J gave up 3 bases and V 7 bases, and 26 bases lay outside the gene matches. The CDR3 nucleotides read TGTGCCAGCACCACAAAAGAGATAAGGTTCTACTCCGGGACAGGGGGCTACAATGAGCAGTTCTTC. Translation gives CASTTKEIRFYSGTGGYNEQFF.

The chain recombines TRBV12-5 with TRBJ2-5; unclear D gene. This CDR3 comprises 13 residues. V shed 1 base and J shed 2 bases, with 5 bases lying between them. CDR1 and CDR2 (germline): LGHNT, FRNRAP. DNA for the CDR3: TGTGCTAGTGGTTTGGACCCTCAAGAGACCCAGTACTTC. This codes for CASGLDPQETQYF.

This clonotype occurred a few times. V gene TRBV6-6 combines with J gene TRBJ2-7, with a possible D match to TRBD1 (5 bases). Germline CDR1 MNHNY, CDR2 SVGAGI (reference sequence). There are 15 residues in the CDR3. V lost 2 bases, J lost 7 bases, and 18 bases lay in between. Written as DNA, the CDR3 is TGTGCCAGCAGTTACAGACAGCAAACCCTGGAAGAGCAGTACTTC. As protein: CASSYRQQTLEEQYF.

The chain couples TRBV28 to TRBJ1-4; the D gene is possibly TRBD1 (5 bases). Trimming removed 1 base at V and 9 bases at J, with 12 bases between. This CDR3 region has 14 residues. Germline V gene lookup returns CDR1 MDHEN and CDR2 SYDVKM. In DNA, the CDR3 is TGTGCCAGCAGTTTATATCCGACAGACCAAAAACTGTTTTTT. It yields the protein CASSLYPTDQKLFF.

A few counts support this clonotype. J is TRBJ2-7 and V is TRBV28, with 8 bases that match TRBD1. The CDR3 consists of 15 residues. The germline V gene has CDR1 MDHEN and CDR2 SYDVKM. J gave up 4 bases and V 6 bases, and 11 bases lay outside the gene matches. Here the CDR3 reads CASRTSVGQGYEQYF. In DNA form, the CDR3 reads TGTGCCAGCAGAACCTCCGTTGGACAGGGTTACGAGCAGTACTTC.

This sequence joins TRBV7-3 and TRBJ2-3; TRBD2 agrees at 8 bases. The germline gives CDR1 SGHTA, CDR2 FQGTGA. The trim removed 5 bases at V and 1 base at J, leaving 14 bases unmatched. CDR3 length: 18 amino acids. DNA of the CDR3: TGTGCCAGCAGCCCAATTCCGTCGGGAGCGGGAGGCACAGATACGCAGTATTTT. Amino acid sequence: CASSPIPSGAGGTDTQYF.

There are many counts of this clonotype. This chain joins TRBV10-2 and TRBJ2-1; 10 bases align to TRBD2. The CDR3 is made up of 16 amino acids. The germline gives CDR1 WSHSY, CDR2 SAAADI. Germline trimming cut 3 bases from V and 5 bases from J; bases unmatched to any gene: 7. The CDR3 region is CASSDPAGGPDNEQFF. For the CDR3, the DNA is TGCGCCAGCAGTGACCCAGCGGGAGGGCCCGACAATGAGCAGTTCTTC.

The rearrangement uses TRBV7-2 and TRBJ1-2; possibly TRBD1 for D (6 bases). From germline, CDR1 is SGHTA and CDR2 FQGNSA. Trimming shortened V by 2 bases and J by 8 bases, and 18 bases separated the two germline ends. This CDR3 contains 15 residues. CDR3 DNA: TGTGCCAGCAGCTTAAACGCCTGGGCAGGGGAAGGCTACACCTTC. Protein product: CASSLNAWAGEGYTF.

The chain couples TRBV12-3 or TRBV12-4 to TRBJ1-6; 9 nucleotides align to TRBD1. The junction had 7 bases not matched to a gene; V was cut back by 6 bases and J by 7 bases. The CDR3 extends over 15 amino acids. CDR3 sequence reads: CASRSSTGGNSPLHF. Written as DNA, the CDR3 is TGTGCCAGCAGATCCTCGACAGGGGGAAATTCACCCCTCCACTTT.

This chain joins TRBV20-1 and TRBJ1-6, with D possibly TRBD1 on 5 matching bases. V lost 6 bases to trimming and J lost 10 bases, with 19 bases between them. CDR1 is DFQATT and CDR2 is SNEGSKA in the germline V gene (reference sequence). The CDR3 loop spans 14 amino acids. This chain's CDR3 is CSAPGTFGGSPLHF. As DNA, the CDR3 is TGCAGTGCCCCTGGGACGTTCGGGGGATCACCCCTCCACTTT.

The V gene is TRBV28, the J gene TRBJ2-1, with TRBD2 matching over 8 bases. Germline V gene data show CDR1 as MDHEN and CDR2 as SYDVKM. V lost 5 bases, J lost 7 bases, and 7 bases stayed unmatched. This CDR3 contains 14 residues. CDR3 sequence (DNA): TGTGCCAGCAGTACCCCGGGACTAGTTAATGAGCAGTTCTTC. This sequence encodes CASSTPGLVNEQFF.

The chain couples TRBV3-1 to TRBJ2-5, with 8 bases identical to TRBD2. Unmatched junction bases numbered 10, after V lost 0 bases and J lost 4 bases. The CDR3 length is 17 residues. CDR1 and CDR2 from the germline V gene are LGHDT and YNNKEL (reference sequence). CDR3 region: CASSQEARRGDGETQYF. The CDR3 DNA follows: TGTGCCAGCAGCCAAGAAGCGCGGCGGGGGGACGGAGAGACCCAGTACTTC.

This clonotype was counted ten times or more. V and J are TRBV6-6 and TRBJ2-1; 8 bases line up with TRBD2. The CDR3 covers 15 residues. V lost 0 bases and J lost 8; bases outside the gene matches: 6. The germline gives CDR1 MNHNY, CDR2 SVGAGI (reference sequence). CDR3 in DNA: TGTGCCAGCAGTTACTCGACGGGAGGGCCCTATGAGCAGTTCTTC. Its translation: CASSYSTGGPYEQFF.

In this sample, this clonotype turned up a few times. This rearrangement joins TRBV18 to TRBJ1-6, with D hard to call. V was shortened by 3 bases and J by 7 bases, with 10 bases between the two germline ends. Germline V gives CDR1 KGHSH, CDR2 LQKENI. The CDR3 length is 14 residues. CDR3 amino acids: CASSPDMTNSPLHF. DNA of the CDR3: TGTGCCAGCTCACCCGACATGACGAATTCACCCCTCCACTTT.

The CDR3 sequence is CATSRDSSGNEQFF. CDR3 coding DNA: TGTGCCACCAGCAGAGATTCATCGGGGAATGAGCAGTTCTTC. This sequence joins TRBV15 and TRBJ2-1; D is possibly TRBD2 (5 bases). Germline V gene data show CDR1 as LNHNV and CDR2 as YYDKDF (reference sequence). V was cut by 0 bases and J by 7 bases, with 10 bases left in between. The CDR3 spans 14 residues.

DNA for the CDR3: TGCAGTGGGGGGGTCCAGTTTCCCACAGATACGCAGTATTTT. Protein: CSGGVQFPTDTQYF. This chain connects TRBV20-1 to TRBJ2-3, with a tentative D call TRBD2 (6 bases). The germline V and J ends were trimmed by 7 bases and 2 bases, with 16 bases remaining between them. CDR1 and CDR2 (germline): DFQATT, SNEGSKA (reference sequence). This CDR3 region has 14 residues.

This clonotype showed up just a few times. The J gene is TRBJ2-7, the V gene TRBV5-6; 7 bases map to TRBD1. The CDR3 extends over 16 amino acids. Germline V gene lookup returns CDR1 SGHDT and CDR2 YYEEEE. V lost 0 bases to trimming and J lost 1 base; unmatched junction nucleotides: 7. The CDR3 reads CASSLDSRTGSYEQYF. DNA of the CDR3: TGTGCCAGCAGCTTGGATTCTAGGACAGGTTCCTACGAGCAGTACTTC. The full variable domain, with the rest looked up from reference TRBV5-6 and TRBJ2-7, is DAGVTQSPTHLIKTRGQQVTLRCSPKSGHDTVSWYQQALGQGPQFIFQYYEEEERQRGNFPDRFSGHQFPNYSSELNVNALLLGDSALYLCASSLDSRTGSYEQYFGPGTRLTVT.

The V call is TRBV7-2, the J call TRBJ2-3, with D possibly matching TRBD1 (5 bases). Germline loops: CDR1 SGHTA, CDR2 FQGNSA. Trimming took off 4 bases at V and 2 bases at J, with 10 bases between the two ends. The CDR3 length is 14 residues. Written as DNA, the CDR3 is TGTGCCAGCAGCTCCAGACAGTACACAGATACGCAGTATTTT. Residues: CASSSRQYTDTQYF.

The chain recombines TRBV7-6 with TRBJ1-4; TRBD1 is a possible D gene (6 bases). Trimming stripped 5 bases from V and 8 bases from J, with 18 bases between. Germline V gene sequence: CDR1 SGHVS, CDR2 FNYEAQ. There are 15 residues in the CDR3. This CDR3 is CASSPGHHLGEKLFF. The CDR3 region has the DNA TGTGCCAGCAGCCCGGGACACCACCTGGGGGAAAAACTGTTTTTT.

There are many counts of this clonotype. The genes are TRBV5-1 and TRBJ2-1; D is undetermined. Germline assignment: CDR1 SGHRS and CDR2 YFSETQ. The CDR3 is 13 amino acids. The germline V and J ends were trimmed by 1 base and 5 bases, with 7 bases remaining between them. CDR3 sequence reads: CASSLTVNNEQFF. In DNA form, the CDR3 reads TGCGCCAGCAGCTTGACAGTGAACAATGAGCAGTTCTTC.

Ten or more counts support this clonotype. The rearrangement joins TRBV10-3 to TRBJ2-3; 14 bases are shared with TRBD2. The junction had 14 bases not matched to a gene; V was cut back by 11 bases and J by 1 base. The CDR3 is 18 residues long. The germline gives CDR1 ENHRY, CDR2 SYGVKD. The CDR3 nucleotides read TGTGCCGCGGCTAGGGGGACTAGCGGGAGTGTGGGCACAGATACGCAGTATTTT. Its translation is CAAARGTSGSVGTDTQYF.

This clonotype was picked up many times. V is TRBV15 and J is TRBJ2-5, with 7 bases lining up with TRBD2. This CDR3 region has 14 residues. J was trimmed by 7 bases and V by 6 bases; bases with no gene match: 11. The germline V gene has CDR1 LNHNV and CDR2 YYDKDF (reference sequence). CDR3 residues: CATSAGGLTRTQYF. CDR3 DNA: TGTGCCACCAGTGCCGGGGGGTTAACTAGGACCCAGTACTTC.